The 27 T cell receptor beta chains below come from one sample, sequenced in a study of shared clonotypes between healthy human individuals. Profiled with immunoSEQ multiplex PCR; TCRdb holds only in-frame clones, not every one. Counted here are more than 2,000,000 clones, approximately 93% occurring once; the ten biggest clones make up about 0.37%. Sequences were obtained from naive CD4+ T cells from PBMCs. The subset was: CD45RA+ positively selected. Receptor source: a man younger than 35 in good health. Some clones in this sample may be carry-over from other donors' samples.

The chain has TRBV28 and TRBJ1-5; 9 bases are shared with TRBD1. This CDR3 has 14 amino acids. The V gene's germline CDR1 is MDHEN and CDR2 SYDVKM. The J segment lost 5 bases and the V segment lost 9 bases, leaving 8 bases of the junction unmatched. The CDR3 region is CASRGTGGYQPQHF. The CDR3 nucleotides are TGTGCCAGTCGGGGTACAGGGGGCTATCAGCCCCAGCATTTT. Together with reference TRBV28 and TRBJ1-5, the CDR3 gives the full variable domain: DVKVTQSSRYLVKRTGEKVFLECVQDMDHENMFWYRQDPGLGLRLIYFSYDVKMKEKGDIPEGYSVSREKKERFSLILESASTNQTSMYLCASRGTGGYQPQHFGDGTRLSIL.

About this clone: Other DNA sequences in the same sample also yield this CDR3. The V gene is TRBV28, the J gene TRBJ2-5; the D gene is possibly TRBD1 (6 bases). The CDR3 consists of 14 residues. Germline CDR1 is MDHEN and CDR2 is SYDVKM. V gave up 3 bases and J gave up 2 bases, with 10 bases separating them. CDR3 sequence (DNA): TGTGCCAGCAGTTTCTCCAGGGGACAAGAGACCCAGTACTTC. This sequence encodes CASSFSRGQETQYF.

V gene TRBV14 combines with J gene TRBJ2-1; D perhaps matches TRBD1 (6 bases). The V and J ends lost 8 bases and 0 bases respectively, with 14 bases between them. This CDR3 is 15 amino acids long. CDR1 is SGHDN, CDR2 FVKESK, per germline. CDR3 nucleotide sequence: TGTGCCAGCGGATTACGAGGGGGCTCCTACAATGAGCAGTTCTTC. Translating it yields CASGLRGGSYNEQFF. The variable domain in full, completed from reference TRBV14 and TRBJ2-1, reads EAGVTQFPSHSVIEKGQTVTLRCDPISGHDNLYWYRRVMGKEIKFLLHFVKESKQDESGMPNNRFLAERTGGTYSTLKVQPAELEDSGVYFCASGLRGGSYNEQFFGPGTRLTVL.

This chain links TRBV10-3 with TRBJ1-5; 8 bases fit TRBD1. CDR3 size: 16 residues. Germline V gene sequence: CDR1 ENHRY, CDR2 SYGVKD. The J segment lost 7 bases and the V segment lost 4 bases, leaving 12 bases of the junction unmatched. CDR3 coding DNA: TGTGCCATCAGTGCGGACAGGGTCAGTGAGGGGCAGCCCCAGCATTTT. Translating gives CAISADRVSEGQPQHF.

The gene calls are TRBV5-6 and TRBJ2-5; 9 bases are shared with TRBD1. Germline V gene data show CDR1 as SGHDT and CDR2 as YYEEEE. The CDR3 totals 14 residues. V lost 3 bases, J lost 4 bases, and 4 bases stayed unmatched. For the CDR3, the DNA is TGTGCCAGCAGCTCCCCGGGACAGGGAGAGACCCAGTACTTC. Amino acids: CASSSPGQGETQYF.

V is TRBV7-9 and J is TRBJ2-7; 7 bases agree with TRBD2. J gave up 2 bases and V 4 bases, and 11 bases lay outside the gene matches. This CDR3 comprises 16 residues. The germline V gene has CDR1 SEHNR and CDR2 FQNEAQ (reference sequence). The CDR3 region has the DNA TGTGCCAGCAGCTCCGCGAGTTGGGACTATACCTACGAGCAGTACTTC. This sequence encodes CASSSASWDYTYEQYF.

J is TRBJ1-1 and V is TRBV7-2; D gene ambiguous. The CDR3 covers 13 residues. Trimming stripped 4 bases from V and 6 bases from J, with 12 bases between. CDR1 and CDR2 (germline): SGHTA, FQGNSA. CDR3 loop: CASSSETLSEAFF. CDR3 DNA sequence: TGTGCCAGCAGCTCGGAGACCTTGTCTGAAGCTTTCTTT.

The sample holds one count of this clone. This chain links TRBV15 with TRBJ1-3, with 7 bases aligning to TRBD1. With 2 bases clipped from V and 0 bases from J, the junction kept 19 bases outside the gene matches. This CDR3 contains 21 residues. Germline V gives CDR1 LNHNV, CDR2 YYDKDF (reference sequence). Written as DNA, the CDR3 is TGTGCCACCAGCAGATCACCCGGTAGGGGACAGTACTCTTACTCTGGAAACACCATATATTTT. Encoded protein: CATSRSPGRGQYSYSGNTIYF.

CDR3 coding DNA: TGTGCCAGCAGCTTAAGGGCAGGTTACACTGAAGCTTTCTTT. Amino acid sequence: CASSLRAGYTEAFF. This chain links TRBV7-3 with TRBJ1-1; no firm D call. The CDR3 is made up of 14 amino acids. V was trimmed by 1 base and J by 3 bases, leaving 9 bases between them. Germline CDR1 reads SGHTA; CDR2 reads FQGTGA.

The rearrangement joins TRBV7-8 to TRBJ1-2; D unresolved. V lost 0 bases to trimming and J lost 2 bases, with 7 bases between them. The CDR3 has 14 amino acids. Germline V gene lookup returns CDR1 SGHVS and CDR2 FQNEAQ. In DNA form, the CDR3 reads TGTGCCAGCAGCTTAGCGCCGGGCAACTATGGCTACACCTTC. Translating it yields CASSLAPGNYGYTF. Full variable domain (rest looked up from reference TRBV7-8 and TRBJ1-2): GAGVSQSPRYKVAKRGQDVALRCDPISGHVSLFWYQQALGQGPEFLTYFQNEAQLDKSGLPSDRFFAERPEGSVSTLKIQRTQQEDSAVYLCASSLAPGNYGYTFGSGTRLTVV.

This chain uses TRBV6-1 with TRBJ1-5, with TRBD1 matching 7 bases. Trimming removed 1 base from V and 9 bases from J; junction bases left unmatched: 18. The CDR3 sequence is 18 residues long. Germline assignment: CDR1 MNHNS and CDR2 SASEGT. For the CDR3, the DNA is TGTGCCAGCAGTGAAGGTCTGGGGACAGCCGAATTTCTACGGCCCCAGCATTTT. Amino acid sequence: CASSEGLGTAEFLRPQHF.

V gene TRBV18 combines with J gene TRBJ2-3; D not certain. The CDR3 runs 15 residues. Germline V lookup: CDR1 KGHSH, CDR2 LQKENI. V lost 2 bases to trimming and J lost 0 bases, with 9 bases between them. DNA for the CDR3: TGTGCCAGCTCACCAATAACCCTCAGCACAGATACGCAGTATTTT. It yields the protein CASSPITLSTDTQYF.

This clone was detected a few times. The rearrangement joins TRBV19 to TRBJ1-5, with TRBD1 matching 8 bases. Looked up from germline, CDR1 is LNHDA and CDR2 is SQIVND (reference sequence). After removal of 1 base from V and 4 bases from J, the junction contained 3 bases not matched to a gene. This CDR3 region has 15 residues. The CDR3 spells CASSIVTGANQPQHF. CDR3 DNA: TGTGCCAGTAGTATAGTGACAGGGGCTAATCAGCCCCAGCATTTT.

This clone showed up just a few times. Other nucleotide sequences in the sample specify the same CDR3. The chain uses TRBV9 and TRBJ1-1; maybe TRBD1 (5 bases). CDR1 and CDR2 (germline): SGDLS, YYNGEE. This CDR3 has 14 residues. The germline V and J ends were trimmed by 1 base and 1 base, with 8 bases remaining between them. The CDR3 sequence is CASSVSGGNTEAFF. Here the CDR3 DNA reads TGTGCCAGCAGCGTATCCGGGGGGAACACTGAAGCTTTCTTT.

The J gene is TRBJ2-7, the V gene TRBV10-1, with TRBD1 matching over 9 bases. The CDR3 has 13 residues. Trimming removed 7 bases from V and 6 bases from J; junction bases left unmatched: 7. CDR1 is WNHNN, CDR2 SYGVQD, per germline (reference sequence). The CDR3 reads CASNRDRVSEQYF. Here the CDR3 DNA reads TGCGCCAGCAACCGGGACAGGGTTTCCGAGCAGTACTTC.

This clone occurred once. The gene calls are TRBV4-1 and TRBJ1-4; 10 nucleotides match TRBD1. The CDR3 consists of 16 residues. J lost 5 bases, V lost 0 bases, and 3 bases had no gene match. Germline V CDR1 and CDR2: MGHRA, YSYEKL. CDR3: CASSQDPGQGNEKLFF. The CDR3 DNA follows: TGCGCCAGCAGCCAAGATCCGGGACAGGGGAATGAAAAACTGTTTTTT.

The chain recombines TRBV29-1 with TRBJ2-5; 9 nucleotides line up with TRBD2. Looked up from germline, CDR1 is SQVTM and CDR2 is ANQGSEA. The CDR3 has 12 amino acids. The CDR3 here is CTVREGGETQYF. CDR3 bases: TGCACCGTGCGGGAGGGCGGTGAGACCCAGTACTTC.

V gene TRBV28 combines with J gene TRBJ2-2; TRBD2 matches 7 bases. Looked up from germline, CDR1 is MDHEN and CDR2 is SYDVKM. V trimming: 8 bases; J trimming: 5 bases; junction bases outside the gene matches: 11. The CDR3 covers 15 residues. The CDR3, as DNA: TGTGCCAGCGTACCGGGGGGAGCGCGAACCGGGGAGCTGTTTTTT. Translation gives CASVPGGARTGELFF.

This chain uses TRBV6-6 with TRBJ1-5, with D perhaps TRBD1 (5 bases). V was trimmed by 6 bases and J by 3 bases, leaving 15 bases between them. The germline CDR1 and CDR2 sequences are MNHNY and SVGAGI (reference sequence). This CDR3 has 15 residues. The CDR3 sequence is CASRLPGQVNQPQHF. CDR3 bases: TGTGCCAGCAGACTACCAGGACAAGTCAATCAGCCCCAGCATTTT.

This chain joins TRBV28 and TRBJ1-2; D remains unclear. Germline values: CDR1 MDHEN, CDR2 SYDVKM. This CDR3 comprises 11 residues. V was cut by 4 bases and J by 13 bases, with 13 bases left in between. CDR3 coding DNA: TGTGCCAGCAGTTCGGACCGCCCGGGCACCTTC. It codes for CASSSDRPGTF.

As regards this clone: The sample carries other DNA sequences with the same CDR3. The CDR3 nucleotides are TGCAGCGTTGAAGGGGGAGGCAAAAACATTCAGTACTTC. Its translation is CSVEGGGKNIQYF. The chain combines TRBV29-1 with TRBJ2-4; D possibly corresponds to TRBD2 (6 bases). CDR1 SQVTM and CDR2 ANQGSEA come from the germline V gene. The CDR3 length is 13 residues. Trimming shortened V by 1 base and J by 3 bases, and 7 bases separated the two germline ends.

This chain joins TRBV21-1 and TRBJ1-2; TRBD1 is taken as the D call from the table, unchecked against the DNA. TRBV21-1 is tagged as a pseudogene. The CDR3 runs 13 residues. CDR3 residues: CASRKRQGRGYTF. As DNA, the CDR3 is TGTGCCAGCCGCAAGAGACAGGGACGGGGCTACACCTTC.

The chain uses TRBV6-1 and TRBJ2-7; no clear D gene. Germline CDR1 MNHNS, CDR2 SASEGT. This CDR3 has 13 amino acids. V was clipped by 6 bases and J by 2 bases, with 11 bases between them. Here the CDR3 reads CASSVNQAYEQYF. CDR3 nucleotide sequence: TGTGCCAGCAGCGTAAATCAAGCCTACGAGCAGTACTTC.

V and J are TRBV5-1 and TRBJ1-1; D is unclear. V was pared by 4 bases and J by 3 bases, with 16 bases between. The CDR3 extends over 15 amino acids. Looked up from germline, CDR1 is SGHRS and CDR2 is YFSETQ. The CDR3 sequence: CASSPAPLGDTEAFF. CDR3 sequence (DNA): TGCGCCAGCAGCCCGGCACCTCTCGGGGACACTGAAGCTTTCTTT.

The chain combines TRBV7-8 with TRBJ1-5, with D maybe TRBD1 (5 bases). CDR1 is SGHVS and CDR2 is FQNEAQ in the germline V gene. Trimming shortened V by 3 bases and J by 3 bases, and 12 bases separated the two germline ends. CDR3 length equals 15 residues. The CDR3 coding sequence is TGTGCCAGCAGCTTTTGGGACGGATACAATCAGCCCCAGCATTTT. This sequence encodes CASSFWDGYNQPQHF.

This chain uses TRBV7-6 with TRBJ2-1; unclear D gene. Trimming removed 1 base from V and 4 bases from J, with 11 bases in between. The CDR3 spans 15 residues. Germline V lookup: CDR1 SGHVS, CDR2 FNYEAQ. CDR3 bases: TGTGCCAGCAGCTTAGGCCAGGAGTTATACAATGAGCAGTTCTTC. Translated, it gives CASSLGQELYNEQFF.

The V call is TRBV9, the J call TRBJ2-3; perhaps TRBD2 as D (5 bases). Germline-derived CDR1 and CDR2 are SGDLS and YYNGEE. There are 13 residues in the CDR3. Deletions cut 3 bases from V and 6 bases from J, with 11 bases between. CDR3 sequence (DNA): TGTGCCAGCAGCGGGTATTCGGGGGATACGCAGTATTTT. This encodes CASSGYSGDTQYF.